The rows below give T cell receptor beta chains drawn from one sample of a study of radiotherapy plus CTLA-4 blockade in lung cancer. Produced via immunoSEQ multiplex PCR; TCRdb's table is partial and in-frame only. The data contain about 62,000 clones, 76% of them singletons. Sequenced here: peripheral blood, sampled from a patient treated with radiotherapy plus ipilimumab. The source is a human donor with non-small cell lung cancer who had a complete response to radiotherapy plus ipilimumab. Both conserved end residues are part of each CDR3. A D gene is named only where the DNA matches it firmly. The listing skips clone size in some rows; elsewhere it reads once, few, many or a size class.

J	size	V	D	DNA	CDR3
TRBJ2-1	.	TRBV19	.	TGTGCCACCAGGGGTCCTGGACGAACCTACTACAATGAGCAGTTCTTC	CATRGPGRTYYNEQFF
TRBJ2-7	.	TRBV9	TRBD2	TGTGCCAGCAGCGTAGAGACTAGCGGTAGGGGCGAGCAGTACTTC	CASSVETSGRGEQYF
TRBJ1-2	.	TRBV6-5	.	TGTGCCAGCAGGGGCCAGGGGCGGAAGAACTATGGCTACACCTTC	CASRGQGRKNYGYTF
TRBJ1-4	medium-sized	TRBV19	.	TGTGCCAGTAGTATCTCACTGGCAACTAATGAAAAACTGTTTTTT	CASSISLATNEKLFF
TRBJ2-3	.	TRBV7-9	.	TGTGCCAGCAGCTTGGTACCAGGGGAAAGCACAGATACGCAGTATTTT	CASSLVPGESTDTQYF
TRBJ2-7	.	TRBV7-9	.	TGTGCCAGCAGCTTTCCCCGGGACACCACCTCCTACGAGCAGTACTTC	CASSFPRDTTSYEQYF
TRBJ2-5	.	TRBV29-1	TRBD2	TGCAGCGTTGAAACAAGCGGGAGTGGGACAGAGACCCAGTACTTC	CSVETSGSGTETQYF
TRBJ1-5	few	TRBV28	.	TGTGCCAGCAATCGACAGCCTTATAGCAATCAGCCCCAGCATTTT	CASNRQPYSNQPQHF
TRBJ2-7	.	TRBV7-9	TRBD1	TGTGCCAGCAGTACTCTGGGACAGGGCTACGAGCAGTACTTC	CASSTLGQGYEQYF
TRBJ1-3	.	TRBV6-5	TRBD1	TGTGCCAGCAGTTACCGACAGGGGGCTGGAAACACCATATATTTT	CASSYRQGAGNTIYF
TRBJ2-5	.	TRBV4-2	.	TGTGCCAGCAGCCAAGATCGGGAGACCCAGTACTTC	CASSQDRETQYF
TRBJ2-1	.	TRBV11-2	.	TGTGCCAGCAGCTCCCCCCGGGGCTCCTACAATGAGCAGTTCTTC	CASSSPRGSYNEQFF
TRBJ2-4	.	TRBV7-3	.	TGTGCCAGCAGCCTCGAGGCCAAAAACATTCAGTACTTC	CASSLEAKNIQYF
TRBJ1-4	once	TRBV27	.	TGTGCCAGCAGATACCAGGGTAATAATGAAAAACTGTTTTTT	CASRYQGNNEKLFF
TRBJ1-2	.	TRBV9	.	TGTGCCAGCAGCGTTACGGGGAACTATGGCTACACCTTC	CASSVTGNYGYTF
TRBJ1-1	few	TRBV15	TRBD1	TGTGCCACCAGCAGAGATTTGGACAGGGTGGACACTGAAGCTTTCTTT	CATSRDLDRVDTEAFF
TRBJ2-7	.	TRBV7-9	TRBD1	TGTGCCAGCAGCTCCAACAGGGGGGTTCCCTACGAGCAGTACTTC	CASSSNRGVPYEQYF
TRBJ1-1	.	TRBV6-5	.	TGTGCCAGCCCTCGGGTTACTGAAGCTTTCTTT	CASPRVTEAFF
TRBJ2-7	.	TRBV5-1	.	TGCGCCAGCAGCTTGGAGGGACACCCCTACGAGCAGTACTTC	CASSLEGHPYEQYF
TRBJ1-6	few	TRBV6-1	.	TGTGCCAGCACCGGCGGGGGAACCTATAATTCACCCCTCCACTTT	CASTGGGTYNSPLHF
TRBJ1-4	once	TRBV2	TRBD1	TGTGCCAGCAGTGAAAAGACAGGGTCGGAAAAACTGTTTTTT	CASSEKTGSEKLFF
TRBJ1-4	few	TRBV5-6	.	TGTGCCAGCAGCTTACGTATACAAGCAACTAATGAAAAACTGTTTTTT	CASSLRIQATNEKLFF
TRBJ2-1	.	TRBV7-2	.	TGTGCCAGCAGCTTAGCAGGCGACAACAATGAGCAGTTCTTC	CASSLAGDNNEQFF
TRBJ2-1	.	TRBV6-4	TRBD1	TGTGCCAGCAGCCAGGGGGAATCCTACAATGAGCAGTTCTTC	CASSQGESYNEQFF
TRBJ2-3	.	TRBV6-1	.	TGTGCCAGCAGCGCAAGGACACCCCGCACAGATACGCAGTATTTT	CASSARTPRTDTQYF
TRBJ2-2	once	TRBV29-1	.	TGCAGCGTTGGCGTGAACACCGGGGAGCTGTTTTTT	CSVGVNTGELFF
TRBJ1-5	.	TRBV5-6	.	TGTGCCAGCAGCTTGGCAGGGGCGGGCAATCAGCCCCAGCATTTT	CASSLAGAGNQPQHF
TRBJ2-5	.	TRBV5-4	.	TGTGCCAGCAGCTGGAACAGGGTGCAAGAGACCCAGTACTTC	CASSWNRVQETQYF
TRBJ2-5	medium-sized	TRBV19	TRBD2	TGTGCCAGTAGTCCCCTAGCGGGAGCGAACCAAGAGACCCAGTACTTC	CASSPLAGANQETQYF
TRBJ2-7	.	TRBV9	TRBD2	TGTGCCAGCAGCCGACTAGCGGGGTCTTACGAGCAGTACTTC	CASSRLAGSYEQYF
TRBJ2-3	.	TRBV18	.	TGTGCCAGCTCACCAAGAACTTCCACCTACTTCGATACGCAGTATTTT	CASSPRTSTYFDTQYF
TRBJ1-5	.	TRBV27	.	TGTGCCAGCAGTTTTACCCCGAGTCAGCCCCAGCATTTT	CASSFTPSQPQHF
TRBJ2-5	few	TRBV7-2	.	TGTGCCAGCAGCGTCGACAGATCGGGTGAGACCCAGTACTTC	CASSVDRSGETQYF
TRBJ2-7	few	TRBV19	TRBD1	TGTGCCAGTAGAAGGGCAGGGACAGCTCAGGGCTACGAGCAGTACTTC	CASRRAGTAQGYEQYF
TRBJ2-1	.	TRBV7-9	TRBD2	TGTGCCAGCAGCTTACCCCCACTAGCGGCGACGCGCAATGAGCAGTTCTTC	CASSLPPLAATRNEQFF
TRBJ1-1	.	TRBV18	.	TGTGCCAGCTCACCGAAGACGGGGAACACTGAAGCTTTCTTT	CASSPKTGNTEAFF
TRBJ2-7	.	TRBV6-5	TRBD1	TGTGCCAGCAGTTACTCCGACAGGGGTATTTACGAGCAGTACTTC	CASSYSDRGIYEQYF
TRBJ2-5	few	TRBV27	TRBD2	TGTGCCAGCAGTTTAGCGGGGGGTGAGACCCAGTACTTC	CASSLAGGETQYF
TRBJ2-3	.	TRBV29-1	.	TGCAGCGTTGTGGACAGAGCTTATAGCACAGATACGCAGTATTTT	CSVVDRAYSTDTQYF
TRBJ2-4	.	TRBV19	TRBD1	TGTGCCAGTAGCAGGACAGGGCAAACCAAAAACATTCAGTACTTC	CASSRTGQTKNIQYF
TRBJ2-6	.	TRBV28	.	TGTGCCAGCAGTTTATGGGGGGCCCGTGGGGCCAACGTCCTGACTTTC	CASSLWGARGANVLTF
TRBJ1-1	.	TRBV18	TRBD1	TGTGCCAGCTCACCAGTTGCCGTGACAGGGGGGAACACTGAAGCTTTCTTT	CASSPVAVTGGNTEAFF
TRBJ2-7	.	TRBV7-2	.	TGTGCCAGCAGCTTAGAAAGGGGCTACACCTACGAGCAGTACTTC	CASSLERGYTYEQYF
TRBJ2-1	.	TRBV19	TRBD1	TGTGCCAGTAGTATAAGGGGGCTAGTTAGAAATGAGCAGTTCTTC	CASSIRGLVRNEQFF
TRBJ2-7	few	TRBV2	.	TGTGCCAGCAGTCCCCAGGGGACCTACGAGCAGTACTTC	CASSPQGTYEQYF
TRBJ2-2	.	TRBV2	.	TGTGCCAGCAGTGCTCAGGGGGGCCCAACCGGGGAGCTGTTTTTT	CASSAQGGPTGELFF
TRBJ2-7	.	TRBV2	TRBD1	TGTGCCAGCAAGCCCCAGGGGGCGCGGTACGAGCAGTACTTC	CASKPQGARYEQYF
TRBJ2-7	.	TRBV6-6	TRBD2	TGTGCCAGCAGGGCCTGGGAGGGCCTAAGGGAGCAGTACTTC	CASRAWEGLREQYF
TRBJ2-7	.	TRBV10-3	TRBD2	TGTGCCATCGGACGGGGAGGGAACGAGCAGTACTTC	CAIGRGGNEQYF
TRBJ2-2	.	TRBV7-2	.	TGTGCCAGCAGCCTCGGGGGGGCAGGGGGCGGGGAGCTGTTTTTT	CASSLGGAGGGELFF